The clone carrying this T cell receptor beta chain appeared a few times. The data were obtained in a study of T cells after yellow fever vaccination. TCRdb independently ran MiXCR on the 5' RACE reads; one entry per CDR3 protein. The repertoire consists of some 340,000 distinct CDR3 sequences, with about 10% occurring once and the leading ten covering 3% to 4%. CDR3 length: 16 amino acids. Per the germline V gene, CDR1 is MDHEN and CDR2 is SYDVKM. Trimming cost V 6 bases and J 5 bases, with 23 bases left between them. This rearrangement joins TRBV28 to TRBJ2-7; D not resolved. Sequencing used CD4+ T cells sorted from PBMCs, obtained 45 days after the yellow fever booster vaccination. The clonotype was recovered from a young man who received the YFV17D yellow fever vaccine. The CDR3 DNA reads as TGTGCCAGCAGAGGAACGGTGAAACTGGGTCTCGACGAGCAGTACTTC. Protein product: CASRGTVKLGLDEQYF.